Shown below are 5 T cell receptor beta chains from a single sample sequenced in a study of T cell repertoires in cytomegalovirus infection. Their specific antigens are unknown. TCRdb re-analysed the reads in MiXCR, keeping a single row per CDR3 protein. The sample lists approximately 260,000 distinct CDR3 sequences; 22% were seen once. The input for sequencing was cultured PBMCs, taken from culture after CMV antigen stimulation. Receptors were obtained from a human donor in good health (CMV status not recorded). Some clones in this sample may be carry-over from other donors' samples.

A single count supports this clonotype. This chain links TRBV12-5 with TRBJ1-1; D remains unclear. The CDR3 covers 14 residues. From germline, CDR1 is LGHNT and CDR2 FRNRAP. V shed 4 bases and J shed 6 bases, with 15 bases lying between them. The CDR3: CASGSGRQKSEAFF. The CDR3 DNA is TGTGCTAGTGGTTCAGGCCGACAAAAATCTGAAGCTTTCTTT.

This chain joins TRBV11-1 and TRBJ2-1; D is perhaps TRBD1 or TRBD2 (5 bases each). CDR1 and CDR2 (germline): SGHAT, FQDESV (reference sequence). This CDR3 comprises 18 residues. V was clipped by 5 bases and J by 7 bases, with 27 bases between them. CDR3 DNA: TGTGCCAGCAGCGCCTCTCCGGTGGGGACGCAAACTAGGAATGAGCAGTTCTTC. Residues: CASSASPVGTQTRNEQFF.

CDR3 coding DNA: TGTGCCACCAGCATAGACTTGACTATCTATGGCTACACCTTC. It codes for CATSIDLTIYGYTF. The chain carries TRBV15 and TRBJ1-2, with D unresolved. Germline V gene sequence: CDR1 LNHNV, CDR2 YYDKDF (reference sequence). V was clipped by 4 bases and J by 4 bases, with 13 bases between them. The CDR3 consists of 14 residues. Full variable domain (missing parts from reference TRBV15 and TRBJ1-2): DAMVIQNPRYQVTQFGKPVTLSCSQTLNHNVMYWYQQKSSQAPKLLFHYYDKDFNNEADTPDNFQSRRPNTSFCFLDIRSPGLGDTAMYLCATSIDLTIYGYTFGSGTRLTVV.

This chain connects TRBV7-9 to TRBJ2-2; 12 bases map to TRBD2. The CDR3 is 17 residues long. V lost 3 bases and J lost 4; bases outside the gene matches: 6. From germline, CDR1 is SEHNR and CDR2 FQNEAQ (reference sequence). For the CDR3, the DNA is TGTGCCAGCAGCTTGACTAGCGGGAGAGGTATCACCGGGGAGCTGTTTTTT. Residues: CASSLTSGRGITGELFF.

The sample holds one count of this clonotype. The gene calls are TRBV6-8 and TRBJ1-2; tentative D call: TRBD1 (6 bases). Trimming shortened V by 8 bases and J by 3 bases, and 13 bases separated the two germline ends. Per germline, CDR1 MNHGY and CDR2 SAAAGT. The CDR3 is made up of 13 amino acids. CDR3 in DNA: TGTGCCAGCCTATCCCGGGGGCACTATGGCTACACCTTC. Protein product: CASLSRGHYGYTF.